This T cell receptor (beta chain) was sequenced during a study of CD8 T cells in Susac syndrome. With random hexamers, roughly 0.45 to 1 ug RNA was reverse transcribed. Across 54 Vbeta and 13 Jbeta, TCR beta CDR3 was amplified with immunoSEQ multiplex PCR. TCRdb fed the immunoSEQ multiplex PCR reads into MiXCR, producing one record per CDR3 protein. The table shows about 210,000 distinct CDR3 sequences, with about 95% occurring only once. The CDR3 is 12 amino acids. The germline CDR1 and CDR2 sequences are DFQATT and SNEGSKA (reference sequence). V lost 2 bases, J lost 3 bases, and 8 bases lay in between. The authors sequenced TCR beta from blood CD8+ and CD4+ T cells. The multiple sclerosis control cohort comprised treatment-naive individuals presenting with stable or active relapsing-remitting disease. Negative isolation was used for CD8+ and CD4+ T cells and FACS enrichment for TEMRA cells.

Input material: CD4+ T cells from PBMCs. The source is a human donor with multiple sclerosis. This rearrangement joins TRBV20-1 to TRBJ2-7; D is undetermined. CDR3 region: CSARPRDYEQYF. The CDR3 bases are TGCAGTGCTAGACCCCGTGACTACGAGCAGTACTTC.